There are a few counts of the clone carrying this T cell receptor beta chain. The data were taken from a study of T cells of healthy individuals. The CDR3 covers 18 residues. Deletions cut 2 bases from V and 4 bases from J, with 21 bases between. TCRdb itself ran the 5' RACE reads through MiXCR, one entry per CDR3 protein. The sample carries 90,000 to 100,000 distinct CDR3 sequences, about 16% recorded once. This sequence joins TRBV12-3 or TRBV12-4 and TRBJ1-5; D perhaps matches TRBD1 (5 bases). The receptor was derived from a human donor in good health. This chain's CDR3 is CASSLQGGRGAQNQPQHF. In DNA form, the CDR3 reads TGTGCCAGCAGTTTACAGGGTGGACGGGGCGCGCAGAATCAGCCCCAGCATTTT.